The present entry profiles one T cell receptor (beta chain) with its context. Libraries were prepared by immunoSEQ multiplex PCR; TCRdb keeps only in-frame clonotypes and omits some of them. The sample includes roughly 180,000 clones, 82% seen only once; the top ten take 15% to 20%. This sample is drawn from a study of blood T cell repertoires in COVID-19. About the study: In each case, the material was cDNA or gDNA derived from T cells, B-cell-depleted T cells, or PBMCs.

Germline V gene data show CDR1 as SGDLS and CDR2 as YYNGEE. The V gene end was trimmed by 0 bases and the J gene end by 1 base; junction bases not matched to a gene: 7. This CDR3 spans 17 amino acids. All enrollees were roughly 18 to 95 years old and from some 24 US areas. Material for sequencing was PBMCs or T cells enriched from blood (not recorded which). This chain uses TRBV9 with TRBJ2-3; 8 bases map to TRBD2. The TCR was taken from a man in his sixties who had recovered from COVID-19. Here the CDR3 DNA reads TGTGCCAGCAGCGTAGTTTCAAGCGGGAGAGGCACAGATACGCAGTATTTT. Encoded protein: CASSVVSSGRGTDTQYF. Full variable domain (outside the CDR3, taken from reference TRBV9 and TRBJ2-3): DSGVTQTPKHLITATGQRVTLRCSPRSGDLSVYWYQQSLDQGLQFLIQYYNGEERAKGNILERFSAQQFPDLHSELNLSSLELGDSALYFCASSVVSSGRGTDTQYFGPGTRLTVL.